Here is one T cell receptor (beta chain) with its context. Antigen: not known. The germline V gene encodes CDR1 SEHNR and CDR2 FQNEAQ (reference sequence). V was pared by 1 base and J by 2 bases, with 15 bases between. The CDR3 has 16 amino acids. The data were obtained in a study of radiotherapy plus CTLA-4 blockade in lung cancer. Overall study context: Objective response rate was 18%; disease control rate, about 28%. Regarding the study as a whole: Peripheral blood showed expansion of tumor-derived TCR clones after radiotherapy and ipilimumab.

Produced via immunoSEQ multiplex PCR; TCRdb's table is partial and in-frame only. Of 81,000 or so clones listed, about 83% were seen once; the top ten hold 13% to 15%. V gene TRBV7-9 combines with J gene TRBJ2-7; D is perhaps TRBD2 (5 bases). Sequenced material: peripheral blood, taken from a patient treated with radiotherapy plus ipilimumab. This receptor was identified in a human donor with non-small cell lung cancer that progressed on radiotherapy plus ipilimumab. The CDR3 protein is CASSLDVGVLAYEQYF. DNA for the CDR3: TGTGCCAGCAGCTTAGATGTCGGGGTCCTCGCCTACGAGCAGTACTTC.